One and the same sample provided the 23 T cell receptor beta chains below, sequenced in a study of cytomegalovirus exposure and HLA in healthy donors. 60 Vbeta and 13 Jbeta primers were used in PCR. TCRdb keeps only in-frame clones here, not all; method: immunoSEQ multiplex PCR. The sample contains roughly 200,000 clones, 10% to 15% of which appear only once. The sequenced sample was PBMCs. These receptors originate from a man aged 50-59 years in good health and CMV-seropositive.

This rearrangement joins TRBV7-2 to TRBJ2-3, with 8 bases matching TRBD2. This CDR3 is built from 15 residues. The germline gives CDR1 SGHTA, CDR2 FQGNSA. The J segment lost 2 bases and the V segment lost 0 bases, leaving 1 base of the junction unmatched. CDR3 amino acids: CASSLAAGATDTQYF. Here the CDR3 DNA reads TGTGCCAGCAGCTTAGCAGCGGGGGCCACAGATACGCAGTATTTT. Using reference TRBV7-2 and TRBJ2-3 for the parts outside the CDR3, the full variable domain is GAGVSQSPSNKVTEKGKDVELRCDPISGHTALYWYRQSLGQGLEFLIYFQGNSAPDKSGLPSDRFSAERTGGSVSTLTIQRTQQEDSAVYLCASSLAAGATDTQYFGPGTRLTVL.

Only a few counts were recorded for this clone. The chain couples TRBV6-5 to TRBJ1-1, with D possibly TRBD1 on 5 matching bases. The germline V gene encodes CDR1 MNHEY and CDR2 SVGAGI. The CDR3 sequence is 14 residues long. Trimming cost V 2 bases and J 7 bases, with 14 bases left between them. CDR3 in amino acids: CASSYSGGKGEAFF. CDR3 sequence (DNA): TGTGCCAGCAGTTACAGTGGGGGGAAGGGTGAAGCTTTCTTT.

This clone was counted a few times. The rearrangement uses TRBV27 and TRBJ2-2; D remains ambiguous. The CDR3 is 12 residues long. V gave up 4 bases and J gave up 3 bases, with 3 bases separating them. Germline CDR1 is MNHEY and CDR2 is SMNVEV (reference sequence). The CDR3 protein is CASSYYTGELFF. Here the CDR3 DNA reads TGTGCCAGCAGTTACTACACCGGGGAGCTGTTTTTT.

A few counts support this clone. This rearrangement joins TRBV5-1 to TRBJ2-1; the D gene is possibly TRBD2 (6 bases). The CDR3 consists of 18 residues. Trimming removed 0 bases from V and 1 base from J, with 17 bases in between. CDR1 is SGHRS and CDR2 is YFSETQ in the germline V gene. The CDR3 nucleotides are TGCGCCAGCAGCTTGGTAAGGGTCGGGGGTCTTTCCTACAATGAGCAGTTCTTC. Encoded protein: CASSLVRVGGLSYNEQFF.

This clone appeared a few times. The chain joins TRBV25-1 to TRBJ1-3; TRBD1 might be the D (6 bases). The CDR3 extends over 16 amino acids. CDR1 MGHDK and CDR2 SYGVNS come from the germline V gene. Trimming pared 3 bases from V and 4 bases from J, leaving 16 bases between. The CDR3, as DNA: TGTGCCAGCAGTGATCCACAGGGACCGGGAGGAAACACCATATATTTT. Residues: CASSDPQGPGGNTIYF.

V usage is TRBV4-2 and J usage is TRBJ1-1, with D uncertain. Germline V lookup: CDR1 LGHNA, CDR2 YNFKEQ. This CDR3 is built from 15 residues. Deletions cut 0 bases from V and 4 bases from J, with 12 bases between. CDR3 loop: CASSQDMVSGTEAFF. DNA of the CDR3: TGTGCCAGCAGCCAAGATATGGTTAGCGGCACTGAAGCTTTCTTT.

In this sample, this clone turned up a few times. The chain employs TRBV5-1 and TRBJ2-7; TRBD1 aligns across 7 bases. V gave up 0 bases and J gave up 5 bases; unmatched junction bases: 5. Germline V CDR1 and CDR2: SGHRS, YFSETQ. The CDR3 is made up of 14 amino acids. The CDR3 DNA is TGCGCCAGCAGCTTGGGACAGGGAGTCAACGAGCAGTACTTC. This encodes CASSLGQGVNEQYF.

Concerning this clone: One end of the junction is discordant with germline, which a read error may explain. The rearrangement links TRBV4-3 to TRBJ1-2; the D gene is possibly TRBD1 (5 bases). Germline CDR1 is LGHNA and CDR2 is YSLEER. The CDR3 is made up of 15 amino acids. CDR3 sequence reads: CASSQEQRGRNGYPF. Here the CDR3 DNA reads TGCGCCAGCAGCCAGGAGCAAAGGGGCCGAAATGGCTACCCCTTC.

This clone was counted between two and nine times. This chain connects TRBV30 to TRBJ1-1; D not resolved. The CDR3 runs 12 residues. With 4 bases removed from V and 5 bases from J, the gap between germline ends came to 11 bases. The germline CDR1 and CDR2 sequences are GTSNPN and SVGIG (reference sequence). In DNA, the CDR3 is TGTGCCTGGATGACGGGGTGGACTGAAGCTTTCTTT. Encoded protein: CAWMTGWTEAFF.

This rearrangement joins TRBV7-9 to TRBJ2-1; D gene uncertain. Trimming removed 5 bases at V and 10 bases at J, with 9 bases between. The CDR3 consists of 11 residues. The germline gives CDR1 SEHNR, CDR2 FQNEAQ (reference sequence). CDR3 DNA sequence: TGTGCCAGCAGCCTGGCCCAAGAGCAGTTCTTC. This codes for CASSLAQEQFF.

The table lists this clone with a few counts. J is TRBJ1-2 and V is TRBV4-2, with 7 bases that match TRBD1. This CDR3 is built from 15 residues. V dropped 0 bases and J dropped 2; count of bases not matched to a gene: 3. Germline CDR1 is LGHNA and CDR2 is YNFKEQ. The DNA for the CDR3 is TGTGCCAGCAGCCAAGACCCGACAGGGAACTATGGCTACACCTTC. The encoded protein is CASSQDPTGNYGYTF.

The chain joins TRBV15 to TRBJ2-5, with D possibly TRBD2 on 6 matching bases. V gave up 0 bases and J gave up 10 bases, with 15 bases separating them. Germline loops: CDR1 LNHNV, CDR2 YYDKDF (reference sequence). CDR3 length: 14 amino acids. Here the CDR3 reads CATSREGGLEVQYF. CDR3 in DNA: TGTGCCACCAGCAGAGAAGGAGGGCTAGAGGTCCAGTACTTC.

In the case of this clone: One junction end disagrees with the germline gene, perhaps due to a read error. The chain employs TRBV19 and TRBJ1-4; 9 bases align to TRBD1. Germline CDR1 and CDR2: LNHDA and SQIVND (reference sequence). The CDR3 sequence is 15 residues long. The CDR3 nucleotides are TGTGCCAGTAGTTTAGAAACAGGGGGCAATGAAAAACTGTTTTTT. Amino acid sequence: CASSLETGGNEKLFF.

The chain joins TRBV7-9 to TRBJ2-5; perhaps TRBD1 as D (5 bases). CDR1 is SEHNR, CDR2 FQNEAQ, per germline (reference sequence). CDR3 size: 11 residues. V dropped 5 bases and J dropped 7 bases, with 8 bases sitting between them. CDR3 in DNA: TGTGCCAGCAGCCCCCAGGGGACCCAGTACTTC. Protein: CASSPQGTQYF.

Comments on this clone: The identical CDR3 is also encoded by other nucleotide sequences in the sample. This sequence joins TRBV29-1 and TRBJ1-1, with 10 bases lining up with TRBD1. The CDR3 contains 13 residues. From germline, CDR1 is SQVTM and CDR2 ANQGSEA. After removal of 7 bases from V and 0 bases from J, the junction contained 2 bases not matched to a gene. In DNA, the CDR3 is TGCAGCGGTGACAGGGGGCTGAACACTGAAGCTTTCTTT. Translation gives CSGDRGLNTEAFF.

The chain carries TRBV7-2 and TRBJ2-5; D is perhaps TRBD1 (5 bases). Germline V gene data show CDR1 as SGHTA and CDR2 as FQGNSA. The CDR3 has 14 amino acids. V was shortened by 1 base and J by 5 bases, with 11 bases between the two germline ends. The CDR3 DNA sequence: TGTGCCAGCAGCTTAGGCTTTAAGGGGGAGACCCAGTACTTC. Amino acid sequence: CASSLGFKGETQYF.

This clone came up a few times. The chain is built from TRBV27 and TRBJ2-1; 7 nucleotides align to TRBD1. Germline V lookup: CDR1 MNHEY, CDR2 SMNVEV (reference sequence). There are 13 residues in the CDR3. Germline trimming cut 6 bases from V and 4 bases from J; bases unmatched to any gene: 3. CDR3 residues: CASSRDSYNEQFF. The CDR3 DNA reads TGTGCCAGCAGCCGGGACAGTTACAATGAGCAGTTCTTC.

The chain links TRBV4-2 to TRBJ1-5, with D maybe TRBD1 (5 bases). Germline CDR1 is LGHNA and CDR2 is YNFKEQ. Trimming took 8 bases from V and 3 from J, leaving 20 bases between them. CDR3 length: 16 amino acids. The CDR3 region is CASAPDGGMNNQPQHF. The CDR3 DNA reads as TGTGCCAGCGCCCCAGACGGGGGAATGAACAATCAGCCCCAGCATTTT.

The V and J genes are TRBV2 and TRBJ2-2; TRBD1 agrees at 9 bases. The trim removed 8 bases at V and 4 bases at J, leaving 14 bases unmatched. This CDR3 is 17 amino acids long. The germline CDR1 and CDR2 sequences are SNHLY and FYNNEI. The CDR3 reads CASGRRTGGAGTGELFF. The CDR3 region has the DNA TGTGCCAGCGGCCGACGTACAGGGGGCGCGGGCACCGGGGAGCTGTTTTTT.

This clone was counted a few times. The chain has TRBV7-9 and TRBJ1-5, with 9 bases identical to TRBD1. Germline values: CDR1 SEHNR, CDR2 FQNEAQ (reference sequence). V shed 3 bases, J shed 0 bases, and the junction held 9 bases outside the gene matches. This CDR3 contains 18 residues. The CDR3 region is CASSFDRGGFPSNQPQHF. The CDR3 bases are TGTGCCAGCAGCTTCGACAGGGGGGGGTTCCCTAGCAATCAGCCCCAGCATTTT.

The rearrangement uses TRBV6-1 and TRBJ1-2; a weak D match, TRBD1 (5 bases). CDR3 length equals 14 residues. Trimming removed 1 base at V and 3 bases at J, with 9 bases between. The germline V gene has CDR1 MNHNS and CDR2 SASEGT. The CDR3 loop is CASSEGQWHYGYTF. In nucleotides, the CDR3 is TGTGCCAGCAGTGAAGGACAGTGGCACTATGGCTACACCTTC.

This chain links TRBV6-1 with TRBJ2-7; D remains ambiguous. Germline V gene data show CDR1 as MNHNS and CDR2 as SASEGT. This CDR3 is built from 11 residues. The CDR3, as DNA: TGTACCAGCAGTGAAGTGTGGGAGCAGTACGTC. It yields the protein CTSSEVWEQYV.

This clone was counted a few times. The rearrangement links TRBV12-5 to TRBJ1-3; possibly TRBD1 for D (5 bases). The germline V and J ends were trimmed by 7 bases and 6 bases, with 13 bases remaining between them. The germline gives CDR1 LGHNT, CDR2 FRNRAP. CDR3 length: 13 amino acids. The CDR3 region is CASAHGGVNTIYF. The CDR3 DNA is TGTGCTAGTGCCCATGGGGGGGTAAACACCATATATTTT.